Following are 25 T cell receptor beta chains from one sample sequenced in a study of T-cell memory formation after mild COVID-19 (TCRdb year 2021). Libraries were constructed by 5' RACE. Sequenced using an Illumina NovaSeq 6000. TCRdb reprocessed the public reads (quality trimming at Q25 with fastp, clone calling with MiXCR) and kept in-frame beta chains. CDR3 protein duplicates are merged, each entry listing the most common genes and DNA. This sample lists 190,000 or so distinct CDR3 sequences; about 21% were detected once. 20% to 25% of the sample lies in the top ten. Material for sequencing was PBMCs or a T cell subset sorted from them (not recorded which). These receptors were collected from an adult woman who had mild COVID-19 (a few samples of this study predate the infection). The sample titles of this study are shuffled in the database, so cell type and time point are left out; the donor was told from shared clones.

Only a few counts were recorded for this clonotype. The rearrangement links TRBV4-1 to TRBJ1-1; the match to TRBD1 covers 8 bases. CDR1 is MGHRA, CDR2 YSYEKL, per germline. The CDR3 loop spans 15 amino acids. V was pared by 1 base and J by 6 bases, with 7 bases of the junction left unmatched. This CDR3 reads CASSQAPDRESEAFF. The CDR3 DNA follows: TGCGCCAGCAGCCAAGCACCGGACAGGGAGTCTGAAGCTTTCTTT.

The rearrangement uses TRBV9 and TRBJ2-7; D gene ambiguous. V shed 4 bases and J shed 3 bases, with 11 bases lying between them. Looked up from germline, CDR1 is SGDLS and CDR2 is YYNGEE. The CDR3 extends over 13 amino acids. The CDR3 spells CASSPGPYYEQYF. The CDR3 nucleotides are TGTGCCAGCAGCCCTGGGCCGTACTACGAGCAGTACTTC.

The CDR3 DNA sequence: TGTGCCAGCAGCGTAGATCAGGGGGAAACCTACGAGCAGTACTTC. It encodes CASSVDQGETYEQYF. The J gene is TRBJ2-7, the V gene TRBV9; 7 bases line up with TRBD1. The junction had 5 bases not matched to a gene; V was cut back by 0 bases and J by 2 bases. Germline V gives CDR1 SGDLS, CDR2 YYNGEE. The length of the CDR3 is 15 residues. Filled out from reference TRBV9 and TRBJ2-7, the complete variable domain reads DSGVTQTPKHLITATGQRVTLRCSPRSGDLSVYWYQQSLDQGLQFLIQYYNGEERAKGNILERFSAQQFPDLHSELNLSSLELGDSALYFCASSVDQGETYEQYFGPGTRLTVT.

This clonotype has more than one count but fewer than ten. The chain couples TRBV13 to TRBJ2-5; 8 bases are shared with TRBD1. V was clipped by 5 bases and J by 5 bases; unmatched bases: 7. The CDR3 has 14 residues. The germline V gene has CDR1 PRHDT and CDR2 FYEKMQ (reference sequence). The CDR3 protein is CASSTRTGWETQYF. As DNA, the CDR3 is TGTGCCAGCAGCACCCGGACAGGGTGGGAGACCCAGTACTTC.

This clonotype came up a few times. The chain employs TRBV20-1 and TRBJ1-2; D ambiguous. The V end lost 0 bases, the J end lost 7 bases, and 18 bases lay between the germline ends. CDR1 is DFQATT and CDR2 is SNEGSKA in the germline V gene (reference sequence). This CDR3 spans 15 amino acids. The CDR3 nucleotides read TGCAGTGCTAGAGATCGGGCACTAGCGGCCAGTGGCTACACCTTC. It codes for CSARDRALAASGYTF.

The CDR3 spells CASSPDRRPTGELFF. CDR3 DNA: TGCGCCAGCAGCCCGGACAGACGACCCACCGGGGAGCTGTTTTTT. The chain carries TRBV5-1 and TRBJ2-2, with D tentatively TRBD1 (6 bases). V lost 4 bases and J 4 bases, leaving 14 bases between the germline ends. CDR1 and CDR2 (germline): SGHRS, YFSETQ. There are 15 residues in the CDR3.

This clonotype was counted once. This chain uses TRBV4-1 with TRBJ1-1; no firm D call. CDR1 and CDR2 (germline): MGHRA, YSYEKL. Trimming cost V 6 bases and J 2 bases, with 7 bases left between them. This CDR3 region has 12 residues. CDR3 sequence (DNA): TGCGCCAGCAGGTATGGAAACACTGAAGCTTTCTTT. Its protein product is CASRYGNTEAFF.

This chain uses TRBV20-1 with TRBJ2-7; 8 bases are a match to TRBD1. Germline assignment: CDR1 DFQATT and CDR2 SNEGSKA (reference sequence). V was pared by 2 bases and J by 4 bases, with 7 bases of the junction left unmatched. The CDR3 has 14 amino acids. The chain's CDR3 is CSARRRDRMYEQYF. CDR3 DNA sequence: TGCAGTGCTAGACGCCGGGACAGGATGTACGAGCAGTACTTC.

This clonotype was counted only a few times. The chain links TRBV12-3 or TRBV12-4 to TRBJ1-2; TRBD1 agrees at 9 bases. V lost 4 bases, J lost 5 bases, and 14 bases stayed unmatched. This CDR3 is built from 17 residues. For the CDR3, the DNA is TGTGCCAGCAGTTCCATATCCCCTCGGACAGGGGAATATGGCTACACCTTC. Its translation is CASSSISPRTGEYGYTF.

A few counts support this clonotype. The V gene is TRBV29-1, the J gene TRBJ2-7, with 8 positions matching TRBD1. From germline, CDR1 is SQVTM and CDR2 ANQGSEA. The trim removed 7 bases at V and 2 bases at J, leaving 7 bases unmatched. The CDR3 runs to 13 residues. The CDR3 protein is CSAIDRGTYEQYF. CDR3 in DNA: TGCAGCGCTATCGACAGGGGCACCTACGAGCAGTACTTC.

There are a few counts of this clonotype. An end of the junction differs from the germline gene, which may be a read error. The rearrangement links TRBV15 to TRBJ2-6; D is unresolved. The CDR3 runs to 16 residues. Germline CDR1 and CDR2: LNHNV and YYDKDF (reference sequence). CDR3 region: CATNRPSGSGANVLTF. DNA for the CDR3: TGTGCCACCAACAGACCCAGTGGCTCTGGGGCCAACGTCCTGACTTTC. The full variable domain, its missing parts supplied by reference TRBV15 and TRBJ2-6, is DAMVIQNPRYQVTQFGKPVTLSCSQTLNHNVMYWYQQKSSQAPKLLFHYYDKDFNNEADTPDNFQSRRPNTSFCFLDIRSPGLGDTAMYLCATNRPSGSGANVLTFGAGSRLTVL.

CDR3 nucleotides: TGCGCCAGCAGCCAAGACCAAGGGTCTGATGAAGCTTTCTTT. Its protein is CASSQDQGSDEAFF. The chain carries TRBV4-1 and TRBJ1-1; D is uncertain. The CDR3 is 14 amino acids. CDR1 and CDR2 from the germline V gene are MGHRA and YSYEKL. V was shortened by 0 bases and J by 7 bases, with 12 bases between the two germline ends.

V gene TRBV7-6 combines with J gene TRBJ2-1; TRBD1 matches at 7 bases. In germline, CDR1 is SGHVS, CDR2 FNYEAQ. V lost 5 bases and J lost 2; bases outside the gene matches: 12. The CDR3 contains 17 residues. CDR3 loop: CASSERWDSLTYNEQFF. The CDR3 bases are TGTGCCAGCAGCGAAAGATGGGACAGCCTCACCTACAATGAGCAGTTCTTC.

This rearrangement joins TRBV5-4 to TRBJ2-1; the match to TRBD2 covers 10 bases. CDR3 length: 16 amino acids. J was trimmed by 4 bases and V by 3 bases; bases with no gene match: 7. CDR1 is SGHNT and CDR2 is YYREEE in the germline V gene (reference sequence). CDR3: CASSSELAGKYNEQFF. DNA of the CDR3: TGTGCCAGCAGCTCAGAACTAGCGGGGAAATACAATGAGCAGTTCTTC.

This clonotype was counted ten times or more. The V and J genes are TRBV6-2 or TRBV6-3 and TRBJ2-4, with 7 bases aligning to TRBD2. The CDR3 is 16 amino acids. From germline, CDR1 is MNHEY and CDR2 SVGEGT. J gave up 6 bases and V 6 bases, and 14 bases lay outside the gene matches. CDR3: CASRNAPLAWGNIQYF. The CDR3 region has the DNA TGTGCCAGCAGAAATGCTCCACTAGCGTGGGGAAACATTCAGTACTTC.

The CDR3 protein is CASSSMLGGNQPQHF. CDR3 DNA: TGTGCCAGCAGTTCGATGCTGGGGGGCAATCAGCCCCAGCATTTT. The chain employs TRBV27 and TRBJ1-5, with a tentative D call TRBD1 (5 bases). V lost 4 bases and J lost 2, with 12 bases in between. Germline V gene sequence: CDR1 MNHEY, CDR2 SMNVEV (reference sequence). The CDR3 has 15 residues.

There are a few counts of this clonotype. The chain links TRBV7-9 to TRBJ2-7, with 7 bases identical to TRBD1. The CDR3 runs 14 residues. Germline CDR1 reads SEHNR; CDR2 reads FQNEAQ (reference sequence). Unmatched junction bases numbered 6, after V lost 6 bases and J lost 1 base. The CDR3 reads CASSDRTGSYEQYF. In DNA form, the CDR3 reads TGTGCCAGCAGTGACCGGACAGGATCCTACGAGCAGTACTTC.

J is TRBJ2-2 and V is TRBV6-1; TRBD2 agrees at 9 bases. CDR3 length: 16 amino acids. Germline values: CDR1 MNHNS, CDR2 SASEGT. The V and J ends lost 6 bases and 4 bases, in that order; junction bases with no gene match: 9. The DNA for the CDR3 is TGTGCCAGCAGGGCATGGCGGGGGGGCTCCACCGGGGAGCTGTTTTTT. Encoded protein: CASRAWRGGSTGELFF.

There are many counts of this clonotype. The chain joins TRBV4-1 to TRBJ1-1; no clear D. This CDR3 contains 17 residues. The germline V gene has CDR1 MGHRA and CDR2 YSYEKL. Trimming took off 2 bases at V and 8 bases at J, with 24 bases between the two ends. Here the CDR3 reads CASSQLTTEDSGREAFF. The DNA of the CDR3 is TGCGCCAGCAGCCAATTAACAACCGAAGACTCAGGACGGGAAGCTTTCTTT.

In this sample, this clonotype turned up a few times. This chain uses TRBV9 with TRBJ2-1, with TRBD2 as a possible D gene (5 bases). CDR3 size: 15 residues. Germline V gene data show CDR1 as SGDLS and CDR2 as YYNGEE. V lost 4 bases to trimming and J lost 3 bases, with 14 bases between them. The CDR3 here is CASSPSSGRYNEQFF. The CDR3 DNA sequence: TGTGCCAGCAGCCCTAGCTCGGGCCGCTACAATGAGCAGTTCTTC. Based on the CDR3 plus reference TRBV9 and TRBJ2-1, the full variable domain is DSGVTQTPKHLITATGQRVTLRCSPRSGDLSVYWYQQSLDQGLQFLIQYYNGEERAKGNILERFSAQQFPDLHSELNLSSLELGDSALYFCASSPSSGRYNEQFFGPGTRLTVL.

This clonotype was counted a few times. The chain employs TRBV20-1 and TRBJ1-6; no firm D call. Germline V lookup: CDR1 DFQATT, CDR2 SNEGSKA (reference sequence). Between the trimmed V and J ends, which lost 7 bases and 4 bases, there was a span of 8 bases. The CDR3 loop spans 12 amino acids. CDR3 DNA sequence: TGCAGTGGGACGGAATATAATTCACCCCTCCACTTT. This gives the protein CSGTEYNSPLHF.

This clonotype was observed a handful of times. The J gene is TRBJ1-2, the V gene TRBV19, with D unresolved. The CDR3 sequence is 18 residues long. From germline, CDR1 is LNHDA and CDR2 SQIVND (reference sequence). Trimming took 0 bases from V and 1 from J, leaving 18 bases between them. CDR3 nucleotides: TGTGCCAGTAGTATAGATCTATCGATCCCCGTTATTAACTATGGCTACACCTTC. Its translation is CASSIDLSIPVINYGYTF.

The chain carries TRBV7-9 and TRBJ1-5, with 9 bases aligning to TRBD1. After removal of 6 bases from V and 5 bases from J, the junction contained 8 bases not matched to a gene. The germline CDR1 and CDR2 sequences are SEHNR and FQNEAQ (reference sequence). This CDR3 has 15 amino acids. CDR3 in DNA: TGTGCCAGCAGTGTCACAGGGGGCGAGGATCAGCCCCAGCATTTT. This codes for CASSVTGGEDQPQHF.

V is TRBV6-4 and J is TRBJ2-3; TRBD2 matches 8 bases. Germline V CDR1 and CDR2: MRHNA, SNTAGT. CDR3 length: 14 amino acids. V was pared by 3 bases and J by 1 base, with 0 bases of the junction left unmatched. The CDR3 sequence: CASSERGGTDTQYF. CDR3 DNA: TGTGCCAGCAGTGAGCGGGGGGGCACAGATACGCAGTATTTT.

For this clonotype: A much more abundant neighbour one base away suggests this may be a read error. This rearrangement joins TRBV12-3 or TRBV12-4 to TRBJ2-2; unclear D gene. Trimming cost V 3 bases and J 6 bases, with 5 bases left between them. This CDR3 has 12 amino acids. CDR3 bases: TGTGCCAGCAGTTTTGGGCCCGGGGAGCTGTTTTTT. Protein sequence: CASSFGPGELFF.